This T cell receptor (beta chain) was sequenced for a study of Graves' ophthalmopathy and Graves' hyperthyroidism. Germline lookup yields CDR1 WNHNN and CDR2 SYGVQD (reference sequence). The CDR3 spans 17 residues. V lost 3 bases, J lost 0 bases, and 17 bases lay in between. This clonotype was observed many times. As the template, RNA transcripts were used to amplify TCR beta CDR3 regions. The library came from an HTBI-primed first-round RT-PCR and a second-round multiplex PCR. TCRdb re-called the multiplex PCR reads with MiXCR, one entry per CDR3 protein. The table has 200,000 to 250,000 distinct CDR3 sequences, roughly 21% seen once.

The sequence derives from a woman aged 50 to 65 with Graves' ophthalmopathy. Sample: peripheral blood. This chain connects TRBV10-1 to TRBJ1-1, with D tentatively TRBD1 (6 bases). CDR3 protein: CASSESRGPGMNTEAFF. CDR3 in DNA: TGCGCCAGCAGTGAATCCCGGGGGCCCGGTATGAACACTGAAGCTTTCTTT.